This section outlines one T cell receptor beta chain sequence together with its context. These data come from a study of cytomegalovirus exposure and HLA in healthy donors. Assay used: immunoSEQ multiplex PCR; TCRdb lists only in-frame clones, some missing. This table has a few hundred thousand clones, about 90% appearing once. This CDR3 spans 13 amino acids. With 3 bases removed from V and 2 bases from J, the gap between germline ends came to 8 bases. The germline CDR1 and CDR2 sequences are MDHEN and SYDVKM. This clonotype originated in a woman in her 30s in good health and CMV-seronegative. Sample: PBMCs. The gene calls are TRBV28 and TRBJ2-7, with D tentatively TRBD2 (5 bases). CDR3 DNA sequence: TGTGCCAGCAGTTTCGGACTTGCCTACGAGCAGTACTTC. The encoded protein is CASSFGLAYEQYF.